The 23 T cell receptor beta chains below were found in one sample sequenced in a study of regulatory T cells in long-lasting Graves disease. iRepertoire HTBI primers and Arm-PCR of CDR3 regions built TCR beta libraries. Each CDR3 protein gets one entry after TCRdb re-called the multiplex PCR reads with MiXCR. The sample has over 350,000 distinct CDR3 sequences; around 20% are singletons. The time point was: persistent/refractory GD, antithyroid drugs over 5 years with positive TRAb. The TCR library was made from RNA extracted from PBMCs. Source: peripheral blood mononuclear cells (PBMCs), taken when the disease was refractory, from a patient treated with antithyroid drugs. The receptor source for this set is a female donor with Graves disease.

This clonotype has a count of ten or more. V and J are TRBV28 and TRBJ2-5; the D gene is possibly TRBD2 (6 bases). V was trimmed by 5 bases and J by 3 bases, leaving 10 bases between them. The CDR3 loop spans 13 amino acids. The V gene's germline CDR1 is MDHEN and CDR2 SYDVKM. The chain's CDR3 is CASSVREEETQYF. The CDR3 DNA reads TGTGCCAGCAGTGTAAGGGAGGAAGAGACCCAGTACTTC.

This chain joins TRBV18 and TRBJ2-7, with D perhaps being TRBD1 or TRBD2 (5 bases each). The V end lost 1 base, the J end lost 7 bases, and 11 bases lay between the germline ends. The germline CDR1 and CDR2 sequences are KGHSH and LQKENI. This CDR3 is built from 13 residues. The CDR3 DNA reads TGTGCCAGCTCACCACACGAGGGGTTAGAGCAGTACTTC. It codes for CASSPHEGLEQYF.

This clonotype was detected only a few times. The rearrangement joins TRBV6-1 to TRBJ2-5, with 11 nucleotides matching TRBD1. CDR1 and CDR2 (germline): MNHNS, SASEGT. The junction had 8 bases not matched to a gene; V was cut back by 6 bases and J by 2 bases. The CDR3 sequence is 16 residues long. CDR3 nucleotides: TGTGCCAGCAGCATCCGGGACAGGGGGTTACAAGAGACCCAGTACTTC. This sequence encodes CASSIRDRGLQETQYF.

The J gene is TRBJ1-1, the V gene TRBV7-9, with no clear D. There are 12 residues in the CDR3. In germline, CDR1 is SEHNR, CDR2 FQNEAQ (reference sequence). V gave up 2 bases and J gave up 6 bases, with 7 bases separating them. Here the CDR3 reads CASSLSVPEAFF. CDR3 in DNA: TGTGCCAGCAGCTTAAGCGTCCCTGAAGCTTTCTTT.

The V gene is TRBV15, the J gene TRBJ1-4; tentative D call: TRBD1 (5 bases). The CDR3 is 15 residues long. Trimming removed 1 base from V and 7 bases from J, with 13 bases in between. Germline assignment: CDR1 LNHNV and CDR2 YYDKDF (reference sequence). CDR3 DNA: TGTGCCACCAGCAGAGTGGACACAAGAGGTGAAAAACTGTTTTTT. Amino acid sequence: CATSRVDTRGEKLFF.

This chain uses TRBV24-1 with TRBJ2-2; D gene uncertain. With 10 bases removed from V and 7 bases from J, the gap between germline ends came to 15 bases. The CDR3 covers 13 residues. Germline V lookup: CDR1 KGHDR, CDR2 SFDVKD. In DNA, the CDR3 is TGTGCCACGTCCGGTAGCCGCCACGGGGAGCTGTTTTTT. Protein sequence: CATSGSRHGELFF.

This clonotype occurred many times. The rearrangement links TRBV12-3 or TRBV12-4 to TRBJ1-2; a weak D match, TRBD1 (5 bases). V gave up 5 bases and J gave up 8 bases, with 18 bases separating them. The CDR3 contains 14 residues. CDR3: CASSPPGGGSGYTF. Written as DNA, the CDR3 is TGTGCCAGCAGTCCTCCGGGCGGGGGATCGGGCTACACCTTC.

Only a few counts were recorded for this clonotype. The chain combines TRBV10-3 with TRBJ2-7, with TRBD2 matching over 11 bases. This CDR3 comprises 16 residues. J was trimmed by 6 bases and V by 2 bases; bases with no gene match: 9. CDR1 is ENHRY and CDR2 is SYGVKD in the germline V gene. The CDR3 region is CAISETTGLAALEQYF. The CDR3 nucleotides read TGTGCCATCAGTGAGACGACGGGACTAGCGGCCCTCGAGCAGTACTTC.

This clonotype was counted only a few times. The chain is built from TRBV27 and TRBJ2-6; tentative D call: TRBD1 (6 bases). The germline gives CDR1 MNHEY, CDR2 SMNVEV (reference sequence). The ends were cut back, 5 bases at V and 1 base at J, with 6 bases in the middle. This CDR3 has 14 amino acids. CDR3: CASSTGSGANVLTF. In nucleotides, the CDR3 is TGTGCCAGCAGTACAGGGTCTGGGGCCAACGTCCTGACTTTC.

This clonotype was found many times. DNA of the CDR3: TGTGCCAGCAGTGAAGGCCCAGGGTTCGCTGAAGCTTTCTTT. Residues: CASSEGPGFAEAFF. This chain uses TRBV6-1 with TRBJ1-1; tentative D call: TRBD1 (5 bases). Trimming left V 1 base short and J 6 bases short, with 12 bases between. The germline V gene has CDR1 MNHNS and CDR2 SASEGT. The CDR3 is made up of 14 amino acids.

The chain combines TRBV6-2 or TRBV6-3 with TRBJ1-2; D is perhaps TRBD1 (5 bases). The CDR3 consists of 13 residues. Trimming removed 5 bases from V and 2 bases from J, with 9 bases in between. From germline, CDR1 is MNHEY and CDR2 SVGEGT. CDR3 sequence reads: CASSPWDNYGYTF. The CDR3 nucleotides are TGTGCCAGCAGTCCCTGGGACAACTATGGCTACACCTTC.

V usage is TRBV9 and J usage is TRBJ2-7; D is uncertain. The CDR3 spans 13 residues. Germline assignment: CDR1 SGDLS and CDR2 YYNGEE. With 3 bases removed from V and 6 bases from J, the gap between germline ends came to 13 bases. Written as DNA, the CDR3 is TGTGCCAGCAGCGCCGGAGAGTTGGCCGAGCAGTACTTC. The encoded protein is CASSAGELAEQYF.

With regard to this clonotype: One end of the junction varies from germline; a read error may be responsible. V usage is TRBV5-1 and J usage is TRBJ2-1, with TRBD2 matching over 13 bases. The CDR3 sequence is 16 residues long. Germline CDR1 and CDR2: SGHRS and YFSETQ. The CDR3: CASSFRTSGRNNEQFF. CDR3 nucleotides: TGTGCCAGCAGCTTTCGGACTAGCGGGAGAAACAATGAGCAGTTCTTC.

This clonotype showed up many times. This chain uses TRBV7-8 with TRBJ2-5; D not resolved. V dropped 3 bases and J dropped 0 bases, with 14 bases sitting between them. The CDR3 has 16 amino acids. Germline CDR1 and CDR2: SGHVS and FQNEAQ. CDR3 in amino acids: CASSLPLGYYQETQYF. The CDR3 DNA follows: TGTGCCAGCAGCTTGCCCCTAGGGTACTACCAAGAGACCCAGTACTTC.

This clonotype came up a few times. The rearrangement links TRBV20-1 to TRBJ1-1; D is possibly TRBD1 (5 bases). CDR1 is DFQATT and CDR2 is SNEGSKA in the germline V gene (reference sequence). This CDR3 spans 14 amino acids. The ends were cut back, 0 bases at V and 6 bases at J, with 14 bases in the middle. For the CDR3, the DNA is TGCAGTGCTAGAGATCCGGGACGGTTATCTGAAGCTTTCTTT. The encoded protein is CSARDPGRLSEAFF.

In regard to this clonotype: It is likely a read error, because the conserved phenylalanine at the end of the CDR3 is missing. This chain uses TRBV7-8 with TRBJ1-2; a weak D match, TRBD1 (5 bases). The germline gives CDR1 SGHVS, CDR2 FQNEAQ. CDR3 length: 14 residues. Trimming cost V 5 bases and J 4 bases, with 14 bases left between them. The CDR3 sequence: CASSPPPGGYGYTL. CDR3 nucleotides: TGTGCCAGCAGCCCCCCCCCGGGGGGCTATGGCTACACCCTC.

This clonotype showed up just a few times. Here the CDR3 reads CSALHPMTGPNQPQHF. DNA for the CDR3: TGCAGTGCTCTCCACCCAATGACAGGGCCCAATCAGCCCCAGCATTTT. The genes are TRBV20-1 and TRBJ1-5, with 7 bases fitting TRBD1. V lost 5 bases, J lost 3 bases, and 13 bases stayed unmatched. This CDR3 spans 16 amino acids. The germline V gene encodes CDR1 DFQATT and CDR2 SNEGSKA (reference sequence).

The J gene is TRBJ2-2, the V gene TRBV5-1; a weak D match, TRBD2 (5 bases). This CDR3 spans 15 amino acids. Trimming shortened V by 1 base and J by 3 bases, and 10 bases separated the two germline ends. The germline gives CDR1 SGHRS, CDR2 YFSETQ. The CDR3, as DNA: TGCGCCAGCAGCTTGTCGGGAACCCACACCGGGGAGCTGTTTTTT. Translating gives CASSLSGTHTGELFF.

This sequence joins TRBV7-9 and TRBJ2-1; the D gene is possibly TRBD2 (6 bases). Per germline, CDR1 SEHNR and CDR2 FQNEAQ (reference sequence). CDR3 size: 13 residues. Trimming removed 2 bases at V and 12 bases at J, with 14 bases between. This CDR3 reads CASSLIVAGPQFF. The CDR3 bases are TGTGCCAGCAGCTTAATAGTCGCGGGGCCGCAGTTCTTC.

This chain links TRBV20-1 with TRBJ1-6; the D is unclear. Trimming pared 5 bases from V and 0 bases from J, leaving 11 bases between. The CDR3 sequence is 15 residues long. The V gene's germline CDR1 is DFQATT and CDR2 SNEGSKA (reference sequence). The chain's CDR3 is CSAALPSSYNSPLHF. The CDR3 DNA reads TGCAGTGCTGCCCTACCTAGCTCCTATAATTCACCCCTCCACTTT.

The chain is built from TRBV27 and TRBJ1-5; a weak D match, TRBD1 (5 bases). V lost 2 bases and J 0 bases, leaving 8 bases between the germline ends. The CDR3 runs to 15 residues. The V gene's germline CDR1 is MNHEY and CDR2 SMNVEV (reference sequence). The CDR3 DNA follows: TGTGCCAGCAGTTTAAAGGGGCGTAGCAATCAGCCCCAGCATTTT. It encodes CASSLKGRSNQPQHF.

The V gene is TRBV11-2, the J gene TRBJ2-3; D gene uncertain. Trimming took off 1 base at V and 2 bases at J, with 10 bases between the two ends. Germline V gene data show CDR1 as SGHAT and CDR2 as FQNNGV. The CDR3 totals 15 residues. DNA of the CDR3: TGTGCCAGCAGCTTAGTCTGGAGAGACACAGATACGCAGTATTTT. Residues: CASSLVWRDTDTQYF. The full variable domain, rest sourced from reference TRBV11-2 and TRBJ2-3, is EAGVAQSPRYKIIEKRQSVAFWCNPISGHATLYWYQQILGQGPKLLIQFQNNGVVDDSQLPKDRFSAERLKGVDSTLKIQPAKLEDSAVYLCASSLVWRDTDTQYFGPGTRLTVL.

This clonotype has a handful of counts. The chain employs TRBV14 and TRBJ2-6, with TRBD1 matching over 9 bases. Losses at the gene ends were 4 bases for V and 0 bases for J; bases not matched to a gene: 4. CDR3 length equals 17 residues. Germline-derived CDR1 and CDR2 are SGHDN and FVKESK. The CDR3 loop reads CASSRDRVNSGANVLTF. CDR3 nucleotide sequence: TGTGCCAGCAGCCGGGACAGGGTTAACTCTGGGGCCAACGTCCTGACTTTC.